This paragraph covers one TCR beta chain sequence. Its antigen is unidentified. TCRdb used MiXCR to reprocess the reads, holding one entry per CDR3 protein. This sample has roughly 700,000 distinct CDR3 sequences, with around a third found just once. V was pared by 1 base and J by 5 bases, with 11 bases of the junction left unmatched. This CDR3 contains 17 residues. CDR1 and CDR2 (germline): SGHAT, FQNNGV. These data belong to a study of T cell repertoires in cytomegalovirus infection. Study-level background: Epitope selection comprised recently identified HLA-C-restricted CMV epitopes and well-studied HLA-B-restricted CMV epitopes. From public TCR beta signatures came an indication of both CMV infection and matching HLA type.

Overall study findings and caveats: Dominating the ex vivo response were TCR beta clonotypes that were CMV-specific and HLA-C-restricted. Adding up the frequency of public TCR beta families identified people who carried CMV plus the relevant HLA.

V gene TRBV11-2 combines with J gene TRBJ2-5; TRBD2 agrees at 9 bases. This specimen was cultured PBMCs, taken from culture after CMV antigen stimulation. The TCR originated in a human donor in good health (CMV status not recorded). Some clones in this sample may be carry-over from other donors' samples. The CDR3 loop reads CASSLVGLGSGSETQYF. For the CDR3, the DNA is TGTGCCAGCAGCTTAGTGGGATTAGGTAGCGGGAGTGAGACCCAGTACTTC.